This T cell receptor beta chain was recorded in a study of vaccination effects on CD4 cells after COVID-19. Study at large: Participants each got two BNT162b2 or mRNA-1273 vaccine doses.

Using immunoSEQ multiplex PCR, the repertoire was profiled, and TCRdb retains in-frame clones only, with some absent. The repertoire consists of tens of thousands of clones, with approximately 72% occurring once and the leading ten covering around 38%. In regard to this clone: The antigen is undetermined.

Antigen-specific CD4+ T cell clonotypes were called by their expansion after viral peptide-pool culture in ViraFEST. The culture ran for roughly ten days before CD4+ T cells were isolated. Between March and December 2020, the person had a SARS-CoV-2 infection that PCR confirmed. CDR1 and CDR2 (germline): ENHRY, SYGVKD. The V gene lost 8 bases and the J gene lost 5 bases, with 21 bases spanning the gap. The CDR3 totals 15 residues. The study's findings and limits: In convalescents, post-vaccine spike-reactive clones were mainly new clones induced by vaccination.

The sequencing used CD4+ T cells from PBMCs cultured with a peptide pool, collected before COVID-19 vaccination. The TCR was taken from a human donor who had a prior SARS-CoV-2 infection. The chain links TRBV10-3 to TRBJ1-2; tentative D call: TRBD1 (6 bases). CDR3 region: CAIAEGGRRLYGYTF. CDR3 in DNA: TGTGCCATCGCCGAGGGGGGGCGCAGGCTGTATGGCTACACCTTC.